This entry lists 29 T cell receptor beta chains sequenced from one sample in a study of cytomegalovirus exposure and HLA in healthy donors. PCR involved 60 Vbeta and 13 Jbeta primers. The data were produced by immunoSEQ multiplex PCR, yet TCRdb's version contains in-frame clones alone and is incomplete. The sample lists about 71,000 clones, 70% occurring once. The specimen sequenced was PBMCs. The receptors were sampled from a woman between 50 and 59 years old in good health and CMV-seropositive.

The chain uses TRBV10-3 and TRBJ2-5; 8 bases are a match to TRBD1. With 10 bases clipped from V and 5 bases from J, the junction kept 12 bases outside the gene matches. The CDR3 runs 14 residues. CDR1 ENHRY and CDR2 SYGVKD come from the germline V gene. In nucleotides, the CDR3 is TGTGCCACCGGGGCTACAGGGGGAGATGAGACCCAGTACTTC. Protein product: CATGATGGDETQYF.

This chain joins TRBV4-3 and TRBJ2-2, with 10 bases matching TRBD1. Germline CDR1 reads LGHNA; CDR2 reads YSLEER. V was clipped by 1 base and J by 5 bases; unmatched bases: 13. The length of the CDR3 is 19 residues. The CDR3: CASSQVVGTGVVRTGELFF. Written as DNA, the CDR3 is TGCGCCAGCAGCCAAGTCGTCGGGACAGGGGTGGTTCGTACCGGGGAGCTGTTTTTT.

This chain joins TRBV5-6 and TRBJ2-7; 9 positions agree with TRBD2. CDR1 is SGHDT, CDR2 YYEEEE, per germline. V trimming: 2 bases; J trimming: 0 bases; junction bases outside the gene matches: 6. The CDR3 contains 16 residues. The CDR3 loop is CASSFSGGPSSYEQYF. CDR3 bases: TGTGCCAGCAGCTTTAGCGGGGGCCCTTCCTCCTACGAGCAGTACTTC. The full variable domain, in which reference TRBV5-6 and TRBJ2-7 provide the parts outside the CDR3, is DAGVTQSPTHLIKTRGQQVTLRCSPKSGHDTVSWYQQALGQGPQFIFQYYEEEERQRGNFPDRFSGHQFPNYSSELNVNALLLGDSALYLCASSFSGGPSSYEQYFGPGTRLTVT.

The chain is built from TRBV11-2 and TRBJ2-2; the D is unclear. The V end was cut by 6 bases, the J end by 2 bases, with 7 bases between. In germline, CDR1 is SGHAT, CDR2 FQNNGV. The CDR3 has 13 residues. DNA for the CDR3: TGTGCCAGCAGTTACGGTAACACCGGGGAGCTGTTTTTT. This gives the protein CASSYGNTGELFF.

This clone was counted a single time. The J gene is TRBJ1-1, the V gene TRBV29-1; possible D gene TRBD1, 6 bases. Germline-derived CDR1 and CDR2 are SQVTM and ANQGSEA. Trimming took off 7 bases at V and 5 bases at J, with 20 bases between the two ends. The CDR3 runs to 14 residues. CDR3 protein: CSAPRLDRPTEAFF. CDR3 coding DNA: TGCAGCGCTCCCCGCCTGGACAGACCAACTGAAGCTTTCTTT.

This chain joins TRBV28 and TRBJ2-3, with TRBD2 as a possible D gene (6 bases). This CDR3 is built from 15 residues. V was clipped by 1 base and J by 0 bases, with 8 bases between them. CDR1 and CDR2 (germline): MDHEN, SYDVKM. The CDR3 DNA sequence: TGTGCCAGCAGTTTATCTAGCGATAGCACAGATACGCAGTATTTT. Translating it yields CASSLSSDSTDTQYF. Full variable domain (missing parts from reference TRBV28 and TRBJ2-3): DVKVTQSSRYLVKRTGEKVFLECVQDMDHENMFWYRQDPGLGLRLIYFSYDVKMKEKGDIPEGYSVSREKKERFSLILESASTNQTSMYLCASSLSSDSTDTQYFGPGTRLTVL.

This chain links TRBV7-2 with TRBJ2-5, with D perhaps matching TRBD1 (6 bases). The CDR3 is 15 residues long. Germline CDR1 and CDR2: SGHTA and FQGNSA. The ends were cut back, 2 bases at V and 6 bases at J, with 16 bases in the middle. The CDR3 sequence is CASSLHRDVVQTQYF. The CDR3 nucleotides are TGTGCCAGCAGCTTACACAGGGATGTAGTCCAGACCCAGTACTTC.

The V and J genes are TRBV5-1 and TRBJ2-5, with 10 bases that match TRBD1. V shed 4 bases, J shed 5 bases, and the junction held 11 bases outside the gene matches. The CDR3 spans 16 residues. Germline assignment: CDR1 SGHRS and CDR2 YFSETQ. The CDR3 loop is CASSLGRDRGWETQYF. Here the CDR3 DNA reads TGCGCCAGCAGCCTTGGCCGGGACAGGGGTTGGGAGACCCAGTACTTC.

This clone showed up just once. The genes are TRBV9 and TRBJ2-5; 12 nucleotides line up with TRBD2. The CDR3 runs 15 residues. Germline CDR1 reads SGDLS; CDR2 reads YYNGEE. Trimming cost V 4 bases and J 3 bases; bases outside gene matches: 4. The CDR3 loop reads CASSFSSGREETQYF. DNA of the CDR3: TGTGCCAGCAGCTTCTCTAGCGGGAGGGAAGAGACCCAGTACTTC.

The chain couples TRBV6-4 to TRBJ2-7, with D tentatively TRBD2 (5 bases). Germline assignment: CDR1 MRHNA and CDR2 SNTAGT. CDR3 size: 14 residues. The V end was cut by 7 bases, the J end by 3 bases, with 16 bases between. This CDR3 is CASNYGVPGYEQYF. Here the CDR3 DNA reads TGTGCCAGCAACTACGGGGTTCCCGGCTACGAGCAGTACTTC.

Comments on this clone: Other nucleotide sequences from this sample produce the same CDR3. V is TRBV5-6 and J is TRBJ2-7; a possible D gene is TRBD1 (6 bases). Trimming shortened V by 6 bases and J by 0 bases, and 16 bases separated the two germline ends. CDR3 size: 15 residues. CDR1 and CDR2 from the germline V gene are SGHDT and YYEEEE. CDR3 sequence: CASKKLTGFSYEQYF. The CDR3 region has the DNA TGTGCCAGCAAAAAACTGACAGGATTCTCCTACGAGCAGTACTTC.

The genes are TRBV5-1 and TRBJ2-1; TRBD2 agrees at 13 bases. V lost 0 bases to trimming and J lost 8 bases; unmatched junction nucleotides: 2. Germline assignment: CDR1 SGHRS and CDR2 YFSETQ. There are 15 residues in the CDR3. The CDR3 sequence is CASSLGTSGSHEQFF. The DNA for the CDR3 is TGCGCCAGCAGCTTGGGGACTAGCGGGAGCCATGAGCAGTTCTTC.

The chain has TRBV11-2 and TRBJ1-1; TRBD1 might be the D (6 bases). Trimming pared 3 bases from V and 3 bases from J, leaving 11 bases between. The CDR3 spans 14 residues. The germline V gene has CDR1 SGHAT and CDR2 FQNNGV. CDR3 sequence: CASSLAGADTEAFF. DNA for the CDR3: TGTGCCAGCAGCTTGGCAGGGGCGGACACTGAAGCTTTCTTT.

This sequence joins TRBV5-5 and TRBJ2-3; 9 positions match TRBD1. Germline V gives CDR1 SGHKS, CDR2 YYEKEE (reference sequence). V gave up 5 bases and J gave up 2 bases; unmatched junction bases: 3. The CDR3 is 14 amino acids. This CDR3 is CASRYRGHTDTQYF. The DNA of the CDR3 is TGTGCCAGCAGGTACAGGGGGCACACAGATACGCAGTATTTT.

The rearrangement joins TRBV23-1 to TRBJ2-3; maybe TRBD1 (6 bases). TRBV23-1 is annotated as an ORF whose role is uncertain. Trimming shortened V by 7 bases and J by 0 bases, and 17 bases separated the two germline ends. CDR3 length equals 16 residues. The CDR3 nucleotides read TGCGCCAGCACCGGGTGGGGGCACGGTAGCACAGATACGCAGTATTTT. Translated: CASTGWGHGSTDTQYF.

The chain combines TRBV19 with TRBJ1-5; D remains ambiguous. CDR3 size: 15 residues. CDR1 and CDR2 from the germline V gene are LNHDA and SQIVND (reference sequence). Trimming pared 3 bases from V and 5 bases from J, leaving 14 bases between. The DNA for the CDR3 is TGTGCCAGTAGTATTAGTCCCACAGCTTATCAGCCCCAGCATTTT. It codes for CASSISPTAYQPQHF.

This clone was seen only a few times. The rearrangement links TRBV18 to TRBJ1-4, with D perhaps TRBD1 (6 bases). Germline V CDR1 and CDR2: KGHSH, LQKENI. V shed 0 bases and J shed 0 bases, with 14 bases lying between them. CDR3 length: 18 residues. The CDR3 DNA reads as TGTGCCAGCTCACCACCGTTCGGGACACGAGCAACTAATGAAAAACTGTTTTTT. It specifies CASSPPFGTRATNEKLFF.

The CDR3 loop reads CASSVESLGQGNPYEQYF. CDR3 DNA: TGTGCCAGCAGCGTAGAGAGCCTGGGACAGGGGAATCCCTACGAGCAGTACTTC. The chain employs TRBV5-8 and TRBJ2-7; 10 nucleotides agree with TRBD1. The CDR3 spans 18 residues. From germline, CDR1 is SGHTS and CDR2 YDEGEE. V shed 4 bases, J shed 2 bases, and the junction held 15 bases outside the gene matches.

V gene TRBV5-1 combines with J gene TRBJ2-1; 7 nucleotides line up with TRBD2. The CDR3 is made up of 15 amino acids. Germline CDR1 and CDR2: SGHRS and YFSETQ. The J segment lost 6 bases and the V segment lost 1 base, leaving 7 bases of the junction unmatched. CDR3 sequence (DNA): TGCGCCAGCAGCTTGCGACTAGCCGGAAGCAATGAGCAGTTCTTC. Translated: CASSLRLAGSNEQFF.

The chain links TRBV30 to TRBJ2-3, with 10 nucleotides matching TRBD2. Trimming took 3 bases from V and 4 from J; bases not matched to a gene: 4. Germline V CDR1 and CDR2: GTSNPN, SVGIG (reference sequence). The CDR3 loop spans 14 amino acids. CDR3 amino acids: CAWRGLASADTQYF. CDR3 DNA sequence: TGTGCCTGGAGGGGACTAGCGTCTGCAGATACGCAGTATTTT.

This clone has a handful of counts. V usage is TRBV7-6 and J usage is TRBJ2-7; TRBD1 might be the D (6 bases). This CDR3 comprises 13 residues. V gave up 6 bases and J gave up 5 bases, with 14 bases separating them. CDR1 is SGHVS, CDR2 FNYEAQ, per germline. Written as DNA, the CDR3 is TGTGCCAGCAGTTCCGGGACAAGAAACGAGCAGTACTTC. This translates into CASSSGTRNEQYF. The whole variable domain, remainder taken from reference TRBV7-6 and TRBJ2-7, is GAGVSQSPRYKVTKRGQDVALRCDPISGHVSLYWYRQALGQGPEFLTYFNYEAQQDKSGLPNDRFSAERPEGSISTLTIQRTEQRDSAMYRCASSSGTRNEQYFGPGTRLTVT.

The rearrangement uses TRBV18 and TRBJ2-2, with D perhaps matching TRBD2 (6 bases). Deletions cut 8 bases from V and 4 bases from J, with 20 bases between. The CDR3 extends over 16 amino acids. Looked up from germline, CDR1 is KGHSH and CDR2 is LQKENI. Here the CDR3 reads CASPAAGNVVTGELFF. DNA of the CDR3: TGTGCCAGCCCAGCGGCGGGGAACGTGGTCACCGGGGAGCTGTTTTTT.

The chain combines TRBV4-1 with TRBJ2-7; tentative D call: TRBD1 (5 bases). The length of the CDR3 is 17 residues. V gave up 0 bases and J gave up 3 bases, with 18 bases separating them. Germline lookup yields CDR1 MGHRA and CDR2 YSYEKL. The DNA of the CDR3 is TGCGCCAGCAGCCAAGATTTCAGGGTGGCTCCGTTCTACGAGCAGTACTTC. Translated: CASSQDFRVAPFYEQYF.

The rearrangement links TRBV2 to TRBJ2-5; 14 bases align to TRBD2. CDR1 and CDR2 (germline): SNHLY, FYNNEI. The V segment lost 10 bases and the J segment 7 bases; nucleotides outside the gene matches: 11. The CDR3 length is 15 residues. This CDR3 reads CATGPGTSGGPTQYF. DNA for the CDR3: TGTGCCACTGGCCCCGGGACTAGCGGGGGCCCGACCCAGTACTTC.

CDR3 DNA: TGTGCCTCCCAATCCCGCAGGGGAACTAATGAAAAACTGTTTTTT. Its translation: CASQSRRGTNEKLFF. The chain combines TRBV10-3 with TRBJ1-4; TRBD1 is a possible D gene (6 bases). There are 15 residues in the CDR3. Deletions cut 11 bases from V and 1 base from J, with 17 bases between. Germline V gene lookup returns CDR1 ENHRY and CDR2 SYGVKD.

This chain joins TRBV5-1 and TRBJ1-6; 12 positions match TRBD1. After removal of 5 bases from V and 5 bases from J, the junction contained 11 bases not matched to a gene. The germline CDR1 and CDR2 sequences are SGHRS and YFSETQ. There are 18 residues in the CDR3. The CDR3 here is CASRPGTGGGIHNSPLHF. The CDR3 bases are TGCGCCAGCAGGCCCGGGACAGGGGGCGGGATCCATAATTCACCCCTCCACTTT.

This clone was seen many times. This chain uses TRBV28 with TRBJ1-5, with 9 bases aligning to TRBD1. The CDR3 sequence is 14 residues long. Losses at the gene ends were 2 bases for V and 7 bases for J; bases not matched to a gene: 3. Germline values: CDR1 MDHEN, CDR2 SYDVKM. DNA for the CDR3: TGTGCCAGCAGTTTAGGGACAGGGAGGCAGCCCCAGCATTTT. Translating it yields CASSLGTGRQPQHF.

This chain uses TRBV4-1 with TRBJ2-5, with 10 bases that match TRBD2. CDR3 length equals 14 residues. Trimming at V came to 6 bases and at J to 3 bases, leaving 4 bases not matched to a gene. Germline CDR1 MGHRA, CDR2 YSYEKL. CDR3 DNA sequence: TGCGCCAGCAGTCTAGCGGGAGTCGAAGAGACCCAGTACTTC. This gives the protein CASSLAGVEETQYF.

The rearrangement links TRBV7-2 to TRBJ2-1; no clear D gene. The germline V gene encodes CDR1 SGHTA and CDR2 FQGNSA. The CDR3 has 13 amino acids. V was shortened by 5 bases and J by 10 bases, with 15 bases between the two germline ends. This CDR3 is CASSQTGYTEQFF. CDR3 nucleotides: TGTGCCAGCAGCCAAACCGGGTACACCGAGCAGTTCTTC.